Sequencing of this TCR beta chain was carried out in a study of cytomegalovirus exposure and HLA in healthy donors. Background on the study: Falling in the Caucasian-associated ancestry cluster were approximately 86% of a few hundred genotyped donors.

With regard to this clone: Its antigen is not identified.

PCR amplification relied on 60 Vbeta primers (plus 13 Jbeta primers). How the authors handled the data: Later work found tens of millions of unique TCR beta chains, with 9.5 million to 12 million shared. Clones were read by immunoSEQ multiplex PCR, and TCRdb kept only the in-frame ones, dropping some. V and J calls and clone size come straight from that table; D and trimming were deduced from the DNA. The sample holds more than 90,000 clones; roughly 70% are singletons and the top ten take roughly 8.4%. Looked up from germline, CDR1 is LNHDA and CDR2 is SQIVND (reference sequence). Trimming left V 5 bases short and J 4 bases short, with 12 bases between. This CDR3 region has 14 residues. General observations from the study: In terms of immune exposure information, only CMV serostatus was available. Cytomegalovirus status, reportedly, was diagnosed with high specificity and sensitivity by the classifier.

The TCR sequence derives from a man aged 25 to 45 in good health and CMV-seropositive. Sequencing was performed on PBMCs. This sequence joins TRBV19 and TRBJ1-5; D is unclear. DNA for the CDR3: TGTGCCAGTAGTTTCGGACGGGGTAATCAGCCCCAGCATTTT. It yields the protein CASSFGRGNQPQHF.